Listed below are T cell receptor beta chains from one sample, sequenced in a study of CD8+CD57+ T cells in acquired aplastic anemia. Each CDR3 protein is one row after TCRdb ran MiXCR on the reads. This table holds about 210,000 distinct CDR3 sequences, roughly 33% found once. Sequencing was performed on sorted CD4+, CD8+, or CD8+CD57+ T cells (not recorded which) from PBMCs. The receptors derive from a human donor in good health, serving as a control. Both conserved end residues are part of each CDR3. D genes are given only for firm matches. Clone size is shown for a subset of rows, as once, few, many or a class of expanded clone.

size	D	V	J	DNA	CDR3
many	NA	TRBV5-1	TRBJ1-2	TGCGCCAGCAGCACCACAGGACTCTATGGCTACACCTTC	CASSTTGLYGYTF
many	TRBD1	TRBV6-1	TRBJ1-5	TGTGCCTCCCGGACAGGTAATCAGCCCCAGCATTTT	CASRTGNQPQHF
many	TRBD1	TRBV19	TRBJ2-7	TGTGCCAGTAGTATTTTAGGGACAGGGGCGCTCGGCGAGCAGTACTTC	CASSILGTGALGEQYF
many	TRBD1	TRBV29-1	TRBJ1-2	TGCAGCGCTACAGGGGGCAATGGCTACACCTTC	CSATGGNGYTF
NA	NA	TRBV20-1	TRBJ1-6	TGCAGTGCGAGGAAAGATGGCAGGGTAGGGAATTCACCCCTCCACTTT	CSARKDGRVGNSPLHF
NA	NA	TRBV29-1	TRBJ2-5	TGCAGCGTTGAGGCGGGGAGTTTATTGGAGACCCAGTACTTC	CSVEAGSLLETQYF
few	NA	TRBV5-1	TRBJ1-6	TGCGCCAGCAGCCGATTAGGGGAGGGGAATTCACCCCTCCACTTT	CASSRLGEGNSPLHF
NA	TRBD2	TRBV5-1	TRBJ2-3	TGCGCCAGCAGCTTTTTACCCGCTAGCGGGGACACAGATACGCAGTATTTT	CASSFLPASGDTDTQYF
few	NA	TRBV20-1	TRBJ2-1	TGCAGTGCTACCCTCGGGGATAGCTCCTACAATGAGCAGTTCTTC	CSATLGDSSYNEQFF
few	TRBD1	TRBV20-1	TRBJ1-4	TGCAGTGCCGGACAGGGGGCTGGTGAAAAACTGTTTTTT	CSAGQGAGEKLFF
NA	TRBD1	TRBV10-3	TRBJ2-5	TGTGCCAGCGGACGGGACAGACAAGAGACCCAGTACTTC	CASGRDRQETQYF
many	TRBD1	TRBV7-8	TRBJ1-4	TGTGCCAGCAGCCTAGGGACAGCTAATGAAAAACTGTTTTTT	CASSLGTANEKLFF
many	NA	TRBV9	TRBJ2-5	TGTGCCAGCAGCGTAGGGTACCAAGAGACCCAGTACTTC	CASSVGYQETQYF
many	TRBD2	TRBV12-3/TRBV12-4	TRBJ2-7	TGTGCCAGCAGTCCTCGGGGGGGTATGGACTACGAGCAGTACTTC	CASSPRGGMDYEQYF
many	TRBD1	TRBV29-1	TRBJ2-5	TGCAGCGGGACAGGGCATCCACAAGAGACCCAGTACTTC	CSGTGHPQETQYF
few	TRBD1	TRBV5-8	TRBJ2-7	TGTGCCAGCAGCTTCCGCGACAGGGACGAGCAGTACTTC	CASSFRDRDEQYF
few	TRBD2	TRBV6-2/TRBV6-3	TRBJ2-1	TGTGCCAGCAGTTTGGGACTAAGCGGGAGGTACAATGAGCAGTTCTTC	CASSLGLSGRYNEQFF
few	NA	TRBV12-3/TRBV12-4	TRBJ1-4	TGTGCCAGCAGTTTAGGTAGGGGTGAAAAACTGTTTTTT	CASSLGRGEKLFF
few	NA	TRBV2	TRBJ2-5	TGTGCCAGCAGTATTCCGGGGGTCCAAGAGACCCAGTACTTC	CASSIPGVQETQYF
many	TRBD1	TRBV19	TRBJ2-5	TGTGCCAGTAGTATCGTAGGGGGACAGACGCAAGAGACCCAGTACTTC	CASSIVGGQTQETQYF
many	NA	TRBV7-8	TRBJ1-1	TGTGCCAGCAGCCGAGATGGACAGTTGAACACTGAAGCTTTCTTT	CASSRDGQLNTEAFF
many	NA	TRBV7-8	TRBJ1-2	TGTGCCAGCAGCTTAGGGCGTTCCGGCTATGGCTACACCTTC	CASSLGRSGYGYTF
NA	NA	TRBV7-9	TRBJ1-2	TGTGCCAGCAGCTATAACGGACAGAGGAATGGCTACACCTTC	CASSYNGQRNGYTF
NA	TRBD1	TRBV2	TRBJ1-4	TGTGCCAGCCGGAGGACAGGGACTAATGAAAAACTGTTTTTT	CASRRTGTNEKLFF
many	TRBD1	TRBV5-1	TRBJ2-7	TGCGCCAGCAGCTTGGTGGGACAGGGGACCACCTACGAGCAGTACTTC	CASSLVGQGTTYEQYF
NA	TRBD1	TRBV3-1	TRBJ1-2	TGCGCCAGCAGCGAGGACAGGGGTTATACCTTC	CASSEDRGYTF
few	NA	TRBV7-9	TRBJ2-7	TGTGCCAGCAGCACCCGGGACAACTACGAGCAGTACTTC	CASSTRDNYEQYF
many	NA	TRBV2	TRBJ2-1	TGTGCCAGCGTTCGGGGTCTGGGCTACAATGAGCAGTTCTTC	CASVRGLGYNEQFF
NA	NA	TRBV7-8	TRBJ1-5	TGTGCCAGCAGCCTTGACGGCCAGAGTCAGCCCCAGCATTTT	CASSLDGQSQPQHF
many	TRBD1	TRBV10-3	TRBJ2-1	TGTGCCATCAGTGATAACACAGGGGGGACACACAATGAGCAGTTCTTC	CAISDNTGGTHNEQFF
many	TRBD1	TRBV20-1	TRBJ1-2	TGCAGTGCTGGCGCAGGGGGTGGGTATGGCTACACCTTC	CSAGAGGGYGYTF
many	NA	TRBV20-1	TRBJ1-5	TGCAGTGCCATCAGCCTTAGGGATCAGCCCCAGCATTTT	CSAISLRDQPQHF
many	NA	TRBV20-1	TRBJ1-2	TGCAGTGCTAGAGATGGGATCTATGGCTACACCTTC	CSARDGIYGYTF
NA	NA	TRBV20-1	TRBJ2-3	TGCAGTGCTCAACACTCACATTCAGATACGCAGTATTTT	CSAQHSHSDTQYF
many	NA	TRBV7-3	TRBJ2-1	TGTGCCAGCAGCACCAGGGCTGGTGAGCAGTTCTTC	CASSTRAGEQFF
many	TRBD1	TRBV19	TRBJ1-4	TGTGCCAGTAGTGCGACGCGTCGGGACAGGATTAATGAAAAACTGTTTTTT	CASSATRRDRINEKLFF
many	NA	TRBV10-1	TRBJ2-3	TGCGCCAGCAGTGACCGGAGACTAAGCGGGAGCACAGATACGCAGTATTTT	CASSDRRLSGSTDTQYF
NA	NA	TRBV6-1	TRBJ2-1	TGTGCCAGCAGCAGAGCTCGAAGGGAGGCTTACAATGAGCAGTTCTTC	CASSRARREAYNEQFF
many	TRBD1	TRBV7-9	TRBJ1-2	TGTGCCAGCAGCTTAGCGGCAGGGGGTGGCTACACCTTC	CASSLAAGGGYTF
NA	TRBD1	TRBV7-3	TRBJ1-3	TGTGCCAGCAGCTTATGGGACAGGGGGTCTGGAAACACCATATATTTT	CASSLWDRGSGNTIYF